The 23 T cell receptor beta chains reported below all come from one sample, sequenced in a study of cytotoxic CD8 clonotypes in ibrutinib-treated CLL. TCRdb's copy holds only in-frame clones and misses some; the assay was immunoSEQ multiplex PCR. The repertoire consists of 150,000 to 200,000 clones, with 81% occurring once and the leading ten covering roughly 2%. This specimen was PBMCs, taken after 12 months of ibrutinib treatment. Receptor source: a human donor with chronic lymphocytic leukemia.

V and J are TRBV5-1 and TRBJ1-1, with 9 bases that match TRBD1. Germline loops: CDR1 SGHRS, CDR2 YFSETQ. The junction had 9 bases not matched to a gene; V was cut back by 4 bases and J by 5 bases. The CDR3 consists of 15 residues. The CDR3 DNA is TGCGCCAGCAGCCCCGGGGGACAGGGAAGAACTGAAGCTTTCTTT. Amino acids: CASSPGGQGRTEAFF.

The sample holds one count of this clone. This chain joins TRBV7-3 and TRBJ2-3; maybe TRBD1 (7 bases). Germline assignment: CDR1 SGHTA and CDR2 FQGTGA. V was shortened by 5 bases and J by 4 bases, with 16 bases between the two germline ends. This CDR3 has 15 residues. CDR3 nucleotides: TGTGCCAGCAGCCCCGGAGGGGGCGTGTCAGATACGCAGTATTTT. As protein: CASSPGGGVSDTQYF.

V and J are TRBV28 and TRBJ2-1; a weak D match, TRBD2 (7 bases). CDR3 length: 14 amino acids. The V gene's germline CDR1 is MDHEN and CDR2 SYDVKM. Trimming pared 8 bases from V and 7 bases from J, leaving 18 bases between. CDR3 sequence reads: CASRPGGRGNEQFF. The DNA for the CDR3 is TGTGCCAGCCGGCCTGGGGGGAGGGGGAATGAGCAGTTCTTC.

This sequence joins TRBV6-4 and TRBJ2-3, with 10 bases aligning to TRBD1. The CDR3 is made up of 14 amino acids. CDR1 and CDR2 (germline): MRHNA, SNTAGT. V gave up 6 bases and J gave up 2 bases; unmatched junction bases: 2. The CDR3 DNA reads as TGTGCCAGCAGCGGGACAGGGGACACAGATACGCAGTATTTT. It specifies CASSGTGDTDTQYF.

This sequence joins TRBV4-3 and TRBJ2-7; 7 bases are a match to TRBD1. The CDR3 extends over 15 amino acids. With 0 bases clipped from V and 5 bases from J, the junction kept 7 bases outside the gene matches. CDR1 and CDR2 from the germline V gene are LGHNA and YSLEER. Here the CDR3 DNA reads TGCGCCAGCAGCCAAGATATACAGGGGTGGAACGAGCAGTACTTC. It encodes CASSQDIQGWNEQYF.

The gene calls are TRBV19 and TRBJ1-2; TRBD1 aligns across 7 bases. V shed 7 bases, J shed 2 bases, and the junction held 7 bases outside the gene matches. The CDR3 consists of 14 residues. The germline V gene encodes CDR1 LNHDA and CDR2 SQIVND (reference sequence). The CDR3, as DNA: TGTGCCAGTACCCCGGGACAGACGAACTATGGCTACACCTTC. This encodes CASTPGQTNYGYTF.

This clone was seen just once. The chain employs TRBV29-1 and TRBJ1-1; maybe TRBD1 (5 bases). V shed 7 bases and J shed 2 bases, with 14 bases lying between them. The CDR3 contains 13 residues. The germline V gene encodes CDR1 SQVTM and CDR2 ANQGSEA. The CDR3 DNA reads as TGCAGCGGGTGGTGGGGGGAAAACACTGAAGCTTTCTTT. Encoded protein: CSGWWGENTEAFF.

This chain uses TRBV13 with TRBJ1-4; 8 nucleotides agree with TRBD1. CDR3 size: 18 residues. V lost 5 bases, J lost 1 base, and 12 bases stayed unmatched. Per the germline V gene, CDR1 is PRHDT and CDR2 is FYEKMQ (reference sequence). The CDR3 sequence: CASSRRSGGVITNEKLFF. As DNA, the CDR3 is TGTGCCAGCAGCCGGCGCTCAGGGGGCGTTATAACTAATGAAAAACTGTTTTTT.

This clone was counted once. In the same sample, other DNA sequences code for this CDR3. The rearrangement links TRBV7-2 to TRBJ1-2; D might be TRBD1 (5 bases). Germline lookup yields CDR1 SGHTA and CDR2 FQGNSA. The CDR3 is 14 residues long. Trimming pared 7 bases from V and 6 bases from J, leaving 18 bases between. In nucleotides, the CDR3 is TGTGCCAGCACCAAGACTTCGCGAGGGGATGGCTACACCTTC. The encoded protein is CASTKTSRGDGYTF.

This clone has a count of ten or more. The V gene is TRBV29-1, the J gene TRBJ2-1; the match to TRBD1 covers 8 bases. There are 13 residues in the CDR3. The germline V gene encodes CDR1 SQVTM and CDR2 ANQGSEA. V shed 6 bases and J 4 bases; nucleotides not matched to a gene: 5. CDR3 sequence reads: CSVGTGGYNEQFF. In DNA form, the CDR3 reads TGCAGCGTGGGTACAGGGGGATACAATGAGCAGTTCTTC.

This clone was detected a few times. The rearrangement links TRBV18 to TRBJ2-2; D not certain. Deletions cut 3 bases from V and 9 bases from J, with 17 bases between. The CDR3 totals 15 residues. Germline V gives CDR1 KGHSH, CDR2 LQKENI. CDR3 coding DNA: TGTGCCAGCTCACCGCTCCGAACGGAAGAAAGGGAGCTGTTTTTT. Protein sequence: CASSPLRTEERELFF.

The chain carries TRBV7-2 and TRBJ2-7; D may be TRBD1 (6 bases). CDR3 length equals 14 residues. Germline CDR1 SGHTA, CDR2 FQGNSA. The V and J ends lost 4 bases and 6 bases respectively, with 16 bases between them. The CDR3: CASSSPAGGSEQYF. The CDR3 bases are TGTGCCAGCAGCTCACCCGCTGGGGGCAGCGAGCAGTACTTC.

This chain links TRBV6-1 with TRBJ2-2; 10 nucleotides agree with TRBD1. This CDR3 spans 17 amino acids. Germline values: CDR1 MNHNS, CDR2 SASEGT. The J segment lost 4 bases and the V segment lost 4 bases, leaving 9 bases of the junction unmatched. The CDR3, as DNA: TGTGCCAGCAGTGCATCCGGGACAGGGGTTTTCACCGGGGAGCTGTTTTTT. This gives the protein CASSASGTGVFTGELFF.

The chain is built from TRBV19 and TRBJ2-1, with a possible D match to TRBD2 (6 bases). This CDR3 region has 16 residues. Germline V gene data show CDR1 as LNHDA and CDR2 as SQIVND (reference sequence). Between the trimmed V and J ends, which lost 4 bases and 8 bases, there was a span of 21 bases. The CDR3 DNA sequence: TGTGCCAGTAGTACCCTGGAGGGCCTTAAAGGGGATGAGCAGTTCTTC. This codes for CASSTLEGLKGDEQFF.

The chain uses TRBV28 and TRBJ1-2; 9 nucleotides line up with TRBD1. J lost 8 bases, V lost 3 bases, and 10 bases had no gene match. Germline CDR1 and CDR2: MDHEN and SYDVKM. The CDR3 covers 15 residues. The CDR3 region has the DNA TGTGCCAGCAGTTTGTACCCGGGACAGGGAGTCGGCTACACCTTC. Its translation: CASSLYPGQGVGYTF.

In this sample, this clone turned up a few times. The chain is built from TRBV10-3 and TRBJ1-1, with 7 nucleotides matching TRBD1. Trimming at V came to 10 bases and at J to 5 bases, leaving 25 bases not matched to a gene. This CDR3 is 18 amino acids long. Germline CDR1 ENHRY, CDR2 SYGVKD. CDR3 residues: CATKPWLTGFLGRTEAFF. The CDR3 DNA reads TGTGCCACAAAACCTTGGTTGACAGGGTTTTTGGGGCGGACTGAAGCTTTCTTT.

The chain combines TRBV18 with TRBJ1-3, with D unresolved. Germline-derived CDR1 and CDR2 are KGHSH and LQKENI. The CDR3 runs to 17 residues. V was pared by 3 bases and J by 0 bases, with 15 bases between. CDR3: CASSPKSRDYSGNTIYF. In DNA, the CDR3 is TGTGCCAGCTCACCCAAATCCCGCGATTACTCTGGAAACACCATATATTTT.

This clone was picked up one time. The chain is built from TRBV5-8 and TRBJ1-2; perhaps TRBD1 as D (5 bases). The CDR3 covers 15 residues. Germline CDR1 is SGHTS and CDR2 is YDEGEE. Trimming left V 4 bases short and J 0 bases short, with 13 bases between. CDR3 DNA sequence: TGTGCCAGCAGCCCCAACAGGTCACCTAACTATGGCTACACCTTC. It is translated as CASSPNRSPNYGYTF.

J is TRBJ1-2 and V is TRBV18; 9 nucleotides line up with TRBD1. There are 18 residues in the CDR3. Germline V CDR1 and CDR2: KGHSH, LQKENI. Trimming cost V 0 bases and J 3 bases; bases outside gene matches: 11. The CDR3 spells CASSPPFGLRQGDYGYTF. CDR3 in DNA: TGTGCCAGCTCACCACCTTTCGGGTTGAGACAGGGGGACTATGGCTACACCTTC. The complete variable domain, with remaining parts taken from reference TRBV18 and TRBJ1-2, reads NAGVMQNPRHLVRRRGQEARLRCSPMKGHSHVYWYRQLPEEGLKFMVYLQKENIIDESGMPKERFSAEFPKEGPSILRIQQVVRGDSAAYFCASSPPFGLRQGDYGYTFGSGTRLTVV.

This chain uses TRBV7-3 with TRBJ2-2; tentative D call: TRBD1 (5 bases). This CDR3 is built from 17 residues. The germline V gene has CDR1 SGHTA and CDR2 FQGTGA. The germline V and J ends were trimmed by 5 bases and 2 bases, with 18 bases remaining between them. The CDR3 sequence: CASSASTASVNTGELFF. The CDR3 coding sequence is TGTGCCAGCAGCGCGTCGACAGCCTCAGTCAACACCGGGGAGCTGTTTTTT.

Note on this clone: Other DNA sequences in this specimen translate into the identical CDR3. The CDR3 DNA is TGTGCCAGCAGCCTGGGTAGGGGCGCTAACTATGGCTACACCTTC. As protein: CASSLGRGANYGYTF. The chain links TRBV28 to TRBJ1-2; tentative D call: TRBD1 (5 bases). Germline loops: CDR1 MDHEN, CDR2 SYDVKM. The V end was cut by 6 bases, the J end by 0 bases, with 14 bases between. This CDR3 has 15 amino acids.

The rearrangement links TRBV2 to TRBJ2-3; 10 bases line up with TRBD2. Germline lookup yields CDR1 SNHLY and CDR2 FYNNEI. There are 18 residues in the CDR3. The J segment lost 3 bases and the V segment lost 5 bases, leaving 14 bases of the junction unmatched. CDR3 sequence reads: CASSLRLAGVWGTDTQYF. Here the CDR3 DNA reads TGTGCCAGCAGTCTAAGGCTAGCGGGAGTGTGGGGGACAGATACGCAGTATTTT.

This chain links TRBV27 with TRBJ2-7, with a tentative D call TRBD1 (5 bases). V lost 5 bases and J lost 3, with 14 bases in between. The germline V gene encodes CDR1 MNHEY and CDR2 SMNVEV (reference sequence). This CDR3 is 14 amino acids long. The CDR3 bases are TGTGCCAGCAGTCCCCTGACAGAGATCTACGAGCAGTACTTC. Translating gives CASSPLTEIYEQYF.